The source of this T cell receptor (beta chain) is a study of blood T cells in healthy people across ages. With a J-beta primer mix and a sample-barcoded 5' primer, a second PCR ran about 7 to 11 cycles. TCRdb reprocessed the 5' RACE reads with MiXCR, giving one entry per CDR3 protein. This sample carries hundreds of thousands of distinct CDR3 sequences, less than 40% of them seen once, and the ten largest clones take 15%. As concerns this clonotype: The antigen is not known. One base away lies a much larger clone, so this may be a sequencing read error.

Drawing of peripheral blood yielded 7.5 to 10 milliliters from each donor. The study's findings and limits: Estimated diversity that came from one million T cells was considered an underestimate. A strong correlation between TCR beta diversity and naive T cell percentage was seen. Across the age range, TCR beta diversity per million T cells fell in a roughly linear way.

Sample: blood. The clonotype comes from a woman of 80 years or more in good health.

In nucleotides, the CDR3 is TGTGCCAGCAGGACCTATATAGCGGGGGGGAACACCGGGGAGCTGTTTTTT. Protein product: CASRTYIAGGNTGELFF. V usage is TRBV6-6 and J usage is TRBJ2-2; 10 bases are shared with TRBD2. The V segment lost 6 bases and the J segment 1 base; nucleotides outside the gene matches: 8. The CDR3 contains 17 residues. The germline V gene encodes CDR1 MNHNY and CDR2 SVGAGI (reference sequence).